This T cell receptor beta chain was retrieved from a study of blood T cell repertoires in COVID-19. As for the study in general: The study drew acute and convalescent COVID-19 samples from the United States, Italy and Spain. T cells, B-cell-depleted T cells, or PBMCs supplied cDNA or gDNA.

Authors' methods: Researchers report that nucleated cell counts were estimated from reference gene primer amplification. The table came from immunoSEQ multiplex PCR; TCRdb's copy has only in-frame clones and leaves some out. For V, J and clone size, that table is used; D and trimming come from the DNA. The table has 55,000 to 90,000 clones, 88% seen once. The sequencing sample was made of peripheral blood. The source of this sequence is a human donor in a cohort sampled during active COVID-19.

The CDR3 DNA reads as TGCGCCAGCAGCTCGGGACTAGCGGGCGATACTAGCACAGATACGCAGTATTTT. Translating gives CASSSGLAGDTSTDTQYF. V and J are TRBV5-1 and TRBJ2-3; TRBD2 agrees at 12 bases. The junction had 8 bases not matched to a gene; V was cut back by 3 bases and J by 0 bases. Germline assignment: CDR1 SGHRS and CDR2 YFSETQ. The CDR3 is 18 amino acids.